The clone carrying this TCR beta chain was counted between two and nine times. This entry comes from a study of blood T cells in healthy people across ages. The use of a sample-barcoded 5' primer and a J-beta primer mix characterized a second PCR of roughly 7 to 12 cycles. TCRdb re-analysed the 5' RACE reads in MiXCR, keeping a single row per CDR3 protein. The data contain some 780,000 distinct CDR3 sequences, about 61% of them singletons. The V and J ends lost 4 bases and 4 bases respectively, with 14 bases between them. There are 14 residues in the CDR3. From germline, CDR1 is DFQATT and CDR2 SNEGSKA (reference sequence).

This chain joins TRBV20-1 and TRBJ2-1, with D possibly TRBD2 on 7 matching bases. The sequence was collected from a man aged 35-49 years in good health. Sequencing was carried out using blood. The CDR3 DNA sequence: TGCAGTGCTAAAGGGGGGGAACCATACAATGAGCAGTTCTTC. Translation gives CSAKGGEPYNEQFF.